This TCR beta chain was sequenced during a study of graft-versus-host responses after intestinal transplantation. Across the study: Each transplant was multivisceral, liver-intestinal, or isolated intestinal.

Notes on the study in general: Some GvH clones appeared in ileal mucosa or blood before recipient bone marrow. Early post-transplant HvG declines showed an association with peak circulating GvH clone levels. Clonal ratios of graft-versus-host to host-versus-graft in allografts were high for patients exhibiting graft-donor T cell macrochimerism.

Remarks on this clone: Its antigen is not known.

Sequencing used immunoSEQ multiplex PCR; TCRdb keeps in-frame clones, though not all of them. Altogether approximately 77,000 clones are present, 92% being singletons, with the ten largest covering roughly 0.7%. The CDR3 sequence is 14 residues long. CDR1 is MNHEY and CDR2 is SVGAGI in the germline V gene. V gave up 4 bases and J gave up 1 base; unmatched junction bases: 2. This material consisted of PBMCs, taken 98 days after intestinal transplantation. J is TRBJ2-7 and V is TRBV6-5; 9 bases match TRBD1. The TCR was taken from a human patient who received an intestinal transplant, so some T cells may come from the graft donor. The CDR3 bases are TGTGCCAGCAGTTCCGGGACAGGGTCCTACGAGCAGTACTTC. Translated, it gives CASSSGTGSYEQYF.